This TCR beta chain was obtained from a study of human T cells and chemical hapten exposure. Overall study findings and caveats: TCRs at a frequency above 1 in 1000 stayed unchanged with DPC sensitization.

Notes on this clonotype: Its antigen remains unidentified.

Trimming took off 3 bases at V and 0 bases at J, with 4 bases between the two ends. This CDR3 has 12 residues. The germline V gene has CDR1 DFQATT and CDR2 SNEGSKA (reference sequence). The study used a library that attached unique molecular identifiers to individual cDNA molecules. In the authors' workflow: A typical sample had roughly 96,000 TCRs, with about 20,000 to 750,000 overall. TCRdb called the RACE reads again in MiXCR, with one record for every CDR3 protein. TCRdb assigned the V and J calls; the authors' analysis was not used. This sample has more than 70,000 distinct CDR3 sequences, with about 10% found just once. This sample's time point: healthy volunteer bleed at 2 weeks. The authors extracted total RNA from unfractionated whole blood.

The receptor was derived from a female donor in good health. Some clones in this sample may be carry-over from other donors' samples. Sequenced sample: whole blood. The gene calls are TRBV20-1 and TRBJ2-3; D unclear. The CDR3: CSASRSTDTQYF. The DNA for the CDR3 is TGCAGTGCTAGCCGCAGCACAGATACGCAGTATTTT.